This T cell receptor beta chain was sequenced during a study of early T cells in non-severe SARS-CoV-2 infection listed by TCRdb under 2021. Background for the entire study: TCR sequencing used bulk RNA from unsorted whole blood, so alpha and beta chains could not be paired. General conclusions and limits of the study: Matching against VDJdb was skewed toward anti-spike CD8 responses, likely underestimated virus-specific expansions, and missed private and CD4 specificities.

The library relied on 5' RACE. The sequencer listed for this sample is NextSeq 500. To correct for sequencing error and PCR bias, the TCR library protocol tagged individual cDNA molecules with unique molecular identifiers. Both TCR alpha and beta chains were sequenced, and tight co-correlation was observed between alpha and beta sequence abundances in each sample. In the paper's pipeline: Decombinator V4 was used to perform V gene, J gene and CDR3 annotation of TCR sequences. Expanded TCRs were defined as changing significantly between any two time points under a Poisson model with p below 0.0001. TCR abundances were normalised to the total number of TCRs sequenced per sample and were expressed as counts per million. TRAV1-2 paired with TRAJ12, TRAJ20 or TRAJ33 defined MAIT TCRs, while TRAV10 paired with TRAJ18 defined iNKT TCRs. VDJdb, accessed 1 November 2021, was searched for CMV, EBV and SARS-CoV-2 annotated TCRs, with TCRs annotated for multiple antigens excluded. TCRdb took the public reads, trimmed them with fastp at Q25, ran MiXCR for clone calling and kept in-frame beta chains. Identical CDR3 protein sequences are pooled into one entry, listed with their most common genes and DNA. TCRdb's processing, not the authors' own work, is the source of the V and J calls. The sample has around 52,000 distinct CDR3 sequences on record, over 10% of them singletons. The leading ten clones occupy around 3% of the sample.

This clonotype was counted at least ten times. No cognate antigen has been identified for it. Base-call qualities are not available, and no considerably larger clone is one nucleotide away. Set within a cohort of healthcare workers in London, UK, this nested case-control study involved weekly PCR testing of nasopharyngeal swabs along with blood sampling. Healthcare workers were enrolled in the week of the UK lockdown, from 23 to 31 March 2020, and were followed every week for up to roughly 15 weeks. Trimming removed 3 bases from V and 8 bases from J; the gene matches leave 6 bases unexplained. There are 13 amino acids in the CDR3, from cysteine to phenylalanine inclusive. Kept here is only the CDR3 DNA, which spans 39 bases and is read in frame from base 1. CDR1 SQVTM and CDR2 ANQGSEA were looked up in the germline V gene.

Sequenced: whole blood. This chain joins TRBV29-1 to TRBJ1-2; the central 10 bases match TRBD1. This TCR came from an adult who was a healthcare worker with PCR-confirmed SARS-CoV-2 infection or an uninfected control (not recorded which). The nucleotide sequence is given as TGCAGCGTTGAGCGGGACAGGGGAGGAGGCTACACCTTC. This encodes CSVERDRGGGYTF.